The next 32 T cell receptor beta chains were all read from a single sample in a study of blood T cell repertoires in COVID-19. The data were produced by immunoSEQ multiplex PCR, yet TCRdb's version contains in-frame clones alone and is incomplete. The repertoire has approximately 250,000 clones, around 80% of them found once; the top ten carry approximately 4%. Sequenced sample: PBMCs or T cells enriched from blood (not recorded which). These receptors were obtained from a young man with acute COVID-19.

The chain has TRBV5-1 and TRBJ2-3; D is perhaps TRBD2 (5 bases). Trimming removed 2 bases from V and 2 bases from J, with 15 bases in between. CDR3 length: 16 residues. From germline, CDR1 is SGHRS and CDR2 YFSETQ. For the CDR3, the DNA is TGCGCCAGCAGCTTAATGGGGAGCGTAAACACAGATACGCAGTATTTT. Its translation: CASSLMGSVNTDTQYF.

The chain recombines TRBV27 with TRBJ1-6; D is ambiguous. The CDR3 runs 15 residues. V was shortened by 7 bases and J by 1 base, with 11 bases between the two germline ends. Germline CDR1 MNHEY, CDR2 SMNVEV (reference sequence). CDR3 sequence: CASTPTGSYNSPLHF. The CDR3 DNA reads as TGTGCCAGCACCCCAACCGGGTCCTATAATTCACCCCTCCACTTT.

The chain recombines TRBV9 with TRBJ2-3, with TRBD2 matching 11 bases. The CDR3 sequence is 17 residues long. J was trimmed by 2 bases and V by 2 bases; bases with no gene match: 7. CDR1 is SGDLS, CDR2 YYNGEE, per germline. As DNA, the CDR3 is TGTGCCAGCAGCGTGTTGGTAGCGGGAGGGTACACAGATACGCAGTATTTT. It codes for CASSVLVAGGYTDTQYF.

The chain joins TRBV9 to TRBJ2-1; D may be TRBD2 (7 bases). Trimming pared 4 bases from V and 9 bases from J, leaving 8 bases between. Germline V gene lookup returns CDR1 SGDLS and CDR2 YYNGEE. This CDR3 is 11 amino acids long. The DNA of the CDR3 is TGTGCCAGCAGCCGGGGGGCTGAGCAGTTCTTC. Protein sequence: CASSRGAEQFF. The whole variable domain, filled in from reference TRBV9 and TRBJ2-1, reads DSGVTQTPKHLITATGQRVTLRCSPRSGDLSVYWYQQSLDQGLQFLIQYYNGEERAKGNILERFSAQQFPDLHSELNLSSLELGDSALYFCASSRGAEQFFGPGTRLTVL.

This chain uses TRBV5-5 with TRBJ1-2; D unresolved. The CDR3 sequence is 14 residues long. Between the trimmed V and J ends, which lost 2 bases and 6 bases, there was a span of 14 bases. Germline lookup yields CDR1 SGHKS and CDR2 YYEKEE (reference sequence). Written as DNA, the CDR3 is TGTGCCAGCAGCTTAGAGCATCTAACTGATGGCTACACCTTC. This encodes CASSLEHLTDGYTF.

The rearrangement uses TRBV19 and TRBJ1-3; possibly TRBD1 for D (6 bases). Trimming took off 4 bases at V and 4 bases at J, with 14 bases between the two ends. Per the germline V gene, CDR1 is LNHDA and CDR2 is SQIVND (reference sequence). The CDR3 is 15 residues long. Written as DNA, the CDR3 is TGTGCCAGTAGTAACCACAGGGCATCAGGAAACACCATATATTTT. This encodes CASSNHRASGNTIYF.

J is TRBJ1-4 and V is TRBV20-1; tentative D call: TRBD1 (6 bases). The length of the CDR3 is 15 residues. The V gene's germline CDR1 is DFQATT and CDR2 SNEGSKA (reference sequence). V lost 3 bases, J lost 10 bases, and 21 bases lay in between. CDR3 nucleotides: TGCAGTGCTAGTGGGGGGGGCGCGTCCACTGGAAAACTGTTTTTT. It codes for CSASGGGASTGKLFF.

As concerns this clone: Other DNA variants within this sample encode the same CDR3. The rearrangement joins TRBV28 to TRBJ1-6; D is unclear. The CDR3 has 13 amino acids. The germline CDR1 and CDR2 sequences are MDHEN and SYDVKM. With 3 bases removed from V and 7 bases from J, the gap between germline ends came to 7 bases. This CDR3 is CASSFRGNSPLHF. CDR3 bases: TGTGCCAGCAGTTTTCGGGGAAATTCACCCCTCCACTTT.

The chain is built from TRBV10-1 and TRBJ2-5; 7 bases fit TRBD2. The CDR3 is 16 residues long. The germline gives CDR1 WNHNN, CDR2 SYGVQD (reference sequence). V trimming: 4 bases; J trimming: 2 bases; junction bases outside the gene matches: 10. Written as DNA, the CDR3 is TGCGCCAGCAGTGTCGGGGCTAGCGGAGGGCAAGAGACCCAGTACTTC. It encodes CASSVGASGGQETQYF.

This chain connects TRBV5-4 to TRBJ2-1; the D gene is possibly TRBD2 (6 bases). The germline gives CDR1 SGHNT, CDR2 YYREEE (reference sequence). The length of the CDR3 is 16 residues. The ends were cut back, 4 bases at V and 0 bases at J, with 14 bases in the middle. The CDR3 DNA reads as TGTGCCAGCAGCAGGAATGGGGGGAGCTCCTACAATGAGCAGTTCTTC. Translation gives CASSRNGGSSYNEQFF.

With respect to this clone: Germline is not matched at one junction end, which may reflect a read error. The chain carries TRBV5-1 and TRBJ2-5; 7 bases fit TRBD1. The CDR3 consists of 15 residues. CDR1 and CDR2 from the germline V gene are SGHRS and YFSETQ. The CDR3 region is CASSIEGAKQETQYF. In DNA form, the CDR3 reads TGTGCCAGCAGCATTGAGGGGGCTAAACAAGAGACCCAGTACTTC. The full variable domain, completed using reference TRBV5-1 and TRBJ2-5, is KAGVTQTPRYLIKTRGQQVTLSCSPISGHRSVSWYQQTPGQGLQFLFEYFSETQRNKGNFPGRFSGRQFSNSRSEMNVSTLELGDSALYLCASSIEGAKQETQYFGPGTRLLVL.

The rearrangement joins TRBV3-1 (or the pseudogene TRBV3-2) to TRBJ2-1; 7 nucleotides align to TRBD2. The CDR3 has 15 amino acids. Trimming at V came to 5 bases and at J to 0 bases, leaving 4 bases not matched to a gene. The germline V gene has CDR1 LGHDT and CDR2 YNNKEL (reference sequence). In nucleotides, the CDR3 is TGTGCCAGCAGCGGGACTACCTTCTCCTACAATGAGCAGTTCTTC. It yields the protein CASSGTTFSYNEQFF.

The CDR3 spells CATSDGGPSNQPQHF. The CDR3 region has the DNA TGTGCCACCAGTGATGGAGGGCCTAGCAATCAGCCCCAGCATTTT. The rearrangement links TRBV24-1 to TRBJ1-5, with D unclear. The CDR3 spans 15 residues. The ends were cut back, 3 bases at V and 0 bases at J, with 8 bases in the middle. Germline V gene sequence: CDR1 KGHDR, CDR2 SFDVKD.

The chain uses TRBV6-1 and TRBJ1-1, with D perhaps TRBD1 (5 bases). The CDR3 is 16 residues long. V gave up 2 bases and J gave up 4 bases, with 17 bases separating them. CDR1 is MNHNS, CDR2 SASEGT, per germline. Written as DNA, the CDR3 is TGTGCCAGCAGTGAAAAGTTGGGGGTCGGGGGCACTGAAGCTTTCTTT. Protein product: CASSEKLGVGGTEAFF.

Here the CDR3 DNA reads TGTGCCAGCAGGGACTCACTGGCCGGGGAGCTGTTTTTT. It translates to CASRDSLAGELFF. The gene calls are TRBV7-3 and TRBJ2-2; tentative D call: TRBD2 (5 bases). The CDR3 loop spans 13 amino acids. V lost 6 bases to trimming and J lost 6 bases, with 11 bases between them. Germline V lookup: CDR1 SGHTA, CDR2 FQGTGA.

There are a few counts of this clone. The chain uses TRBV19 and TRBJ2-7; TRBD1 aligns across 8 bases. The CDR3 is made up of 14 amino acids. Germline CDR1 is LNHDA and CDR2 is SQIVND (reference sequence). V was pared by 5 bases and J by 3 bases, with 6 bases of the junction left unmatched. This CDR3 reads CASSPGTGGYEQYV. The CDR3 nucleotides are TGTGCCAGTAGTCCTGGAACAGGGGGCTACGAGCAGTACGTC.

This clone was recorded once. The V and J genes are TRBV6-1 and TRBJ1-1; the D gene is possibly TRBD1 (5 bases). The CDR3 sequence is 15 residues long. Looked up from germline, CDR1 is MNHNS and CDR2 is SASEGT. Trimming pared 1 base from V and 5 bases from J, leaving 14 bases between. CDR3 nucleotide sequence: TGTGCCAGCAGTGAAGTCACAGGCGTCTTAACTGAAGCTTTCTTT. It codes for CASSEVTGVLTEAFF.

The chain employs TRBV7-6 and TRBJ1-5; no firm D call. V lost 4 bases and J 0 bases, leaving 4 bases between the germline ends. The CDR3 consists of 13 residues. The germline V gene encodes CDR1 SGHVS and CDR2 FNYEAQ. The CDR3 here is CASSSGSNQPQHF. The CDR3 region has the DNA TGTGCCAGCAGCTCCGGTAGCAATCAGCCCCAGCATTTT.

This clone has only one observation. V and J are TRBV7-2 and TRBJ1-1, with 9 positions matching TRBD1. This CDR3 is 14 amino acids long. V shed 7 bases and J 3 bases; nucleotides not matched to a gene: 6. Germline-derived CDR1 and CDR2 are SGHTA and FQGNSA. Written as DNA, the CDR3 is TGTGCCAGCAACTACAGGGGGCGAGACACTGAAGCTTTCTTT. It codes for CASNYRGRDTEAFF.

The chain has TRBV11-3 and TRBJ2-1; D possibly corresponds to TRBD2 (6 bases). The CDR3 totals 17 residues. Germline V lookup: CDR1 SGHNT, CDR2 YENEEA. Trimming removed 5 bases from V and 0 bases from J, with 17 bases in between. CDR3 loop: CASSPGGSGSSYNEQFF. In DNA, the CDR3 is TGTGCCAGCAGCCCCGGCGGGTCCGGGAGCTCCTACAATGAGCAGTTCTTC. The whole variable domain, filled in from reference TRBV11-3 and TRBJ2-1, reads EAGVVQSPRYKIIEKKQPVAFWCNPISGHNTLYWYLQNLGQGPELLIRYENEEAVDDSQLPKDRFSAERLKGVDSTLKIQPAELGDSAVYLCASSPGGSGSSYNEQFFGPGTRLTVL.

J is TRBJ2-3 and V is TRBV7-9; D is unclear. From germline, CDR1 is SEHNR and CDR2 FQNEAQ (reference sequence). This CDR3 has 12 amino acids. V lost 5 bases and J lost 6, with 9 bases in between. CDR3 nucleotides: TGTGCCAGCAGCCGCTATACGGATACGCAGTATTTT. Translating gives CASSRYTDTQYF.

The chain carries TRBV5-4 and TRBJ1-5; possibly TRBD1 for D (6 bases). This CDR3 region has 14 residues. With 3 bases removed from V and 2 bases from J, the gap between germline ends came to 9 bases. Germline V lookup: CDR1 SGHNT, CDR2 YYREEE (reference sequence). The CDR3 region has the DNA TGTGCCAGCAGCTCACAGGGTGGCAATCAGCCCCAGCATTTT. It translates to CASSSQGGNQPQHF.

This chain uses TRBV5-1 with TRBJ2-7; weak D call: TRBD1 (5 bases). Trimming removed 0 bases from V and 4 bases from J, with 17 bases in between. Per germline, CDR1 SGHRS and CDR2 YFSETQ. The CDR3 is made up of 16 amino acids. CDR3 sequence reads: CASSLAFRGRDYEQYV. The CDR3 region has the DNA TGCGCCAGCAGCTTGGCTTTTAGGGGCCGTGATTACGAGCAGTACGTC.

Ten or more counts support this clone. An end of the junction does not agree with germline; a read error may underlie this. The chain carries TRBV5-1 and TRBJ2-5, with 9 bases aligning to TRBD2. This CDR3 has 14 amino acids. Germline CDR1 reads SGHRS; CDR2 reads YFSETQ. Written as DNA, the CDR3 is TGTGCCAGCAGCTTGCTAGCGGGGCAAGAGACCCAGTACTTC. It yields the protein CASSLLAGQETQYF.

The J gene is TRBJ1-2, the V gene TRBV11-2, with a possible D match to TRBD1 (5 bases). This CDR3 is 16 amino acids long. Trimming removed 5 bases at V and 8 bases at J, with 24 bases between. Germline lookup yields CDR1 SGHAT and CDR2 FQNNGV. The CDR3 DNA is TGTGCCAGCAGCCCTCCCCTAAATTTGGTCCAGGGCGGCTACACCTTC. Translating it yields CASSPPLNLVQGGYTF.

The chain uses TRBV10-3 and TRBJ2-1; 15 bases are a match to TRBD2. Germline-derived CDR1 and CDR2 are ENHRY and SYGVKD. V was clipped by 3 bases and J by 7 bases; unmatched bases: 13. The CDR3 totals 19 residues. The DNA of the CDR3 is TGTGCCATCAGTGATTCGGGACTAGCGGGAGGTTCCGGGGGGAATGAGCAGTTCTTC. It translates to CAISDSGLAGGSGGNEQFF.

This chain connects TRBV7-2 to TRBJ2-7; perhaps TRBD2 as D (5 bases). The CDR3 length is 13 residues. V was trimmed by 4 bases and J by 7 bases, leaving 14 bases between them. Germline loops: CDR1 SGHTA, CDR2 FQGNSA. The CDR3 protein is CASSSDYYLEQYV. CDR3 bases: TGTGCCAGCAGCTCTGACTACTACCTTGAGCAGTACGTC.

The V gene is TRBV7-2, the J gene TRBJ1-5; D gene ambiguous. V lost 3 bases to trimming and J lost 7 bases, with 16 bases between them. CDR1 is SGHTA, CDR2 FQGNSA, per germline. The CDR3 totals 15 residues. CDR3 in amino acids: CASSLSQAGGQPQHF. In DNA, the CDR3 is TGTGCCAGCAGCTTGTCCCAGGCGGGCGGACAGCCCCAGCATTTT.

Details on this clone: Within the sample, other DNA sequences also encode this same CDR3. The CDR3 DNA reads as TGTGCCAGCAGTCTCTCGGGGTCTGGAAACACCATATATTTT. Protein product: CASSLSGSGNTIYF. This rearrangement joins TRBV11-3 to TRBJ1-3; D not certain. Trimming left V 6 bases short and J 1 base short, with 10 bases between. The CDR3 runs to 14 residues. Germline V CDR1 and CDR2: SGHNT, YENEEA.

V and J are TRBV6-5 and TRBJ1-5; maybe TRBD1 (6 bases). CDR3 length equals 14 residues. Trimming stripped 6 bases from V and 3 bases from J, with 12 bases between. In germline, CDR1 is MNHEY, CDR2 SVGAGI. The CDR3 region is CASSGGQTNQPQHF. The CDR3, as DNA: TGTGCCAGCAGCGGGGGGCAGACCAATCAGCCCCAGCATTTT.

V usage is TRBV4-1 and J usage is TRBJ2-7; D remains ambiguous. The CDR3 consists of 13 residues. The ends were cut back, 3 bases at V and 1 base at J, with 7 bases in the middle. Germline V gives CDR1 MGHRA, CDR2 YSYEKL. CDR3 DNA sequence: TGCGCCAGCAGCCAGGAGAAATCCTACGAGCAGTACGTC. Translation: CASSQEKSYEQYV.

CDR3 in amino acids: CASSRVYGYTF. CDR3 DNA sequence: TGTGCCAGCAGCCGGGTCTATGGCTACACCTTC. The chain employs TRBV13 and TRBJ1-2; D gene uncertain. This CDR3 comprises 11 residues. Looked up from germline, CDR1 is PRHDT and CDR2 is FYEKMQ (reference sequence). Deletions cut 5 bases from V and 4 bases from J, with 5 bases between.